These 21 T cell receptor beta chains came from one sample sequenced in a study of T cell changes during pregnancy in multiple sclerosis. The data were produced by immunoSEQ multiplex PCR, yet TCRdb's version contains in-frame clones alone and is incomplete. The sample includes around 55,000 clones, around 89% of them seen just once. Sample: CD4+ T cells from peripheral blood mononuclear cells, taken in the first trimester of pregnancy. The receptor source for this set is a female donor with multiple sclerosis, enrolled in a pregnancy study.

The rearrangement uses TRBV7-3 and TRBJ2-7; 11 nucleotides match TRBD2. V was pared by 1 base and J by 3 bases, with 2 bases of the junction left unmatched. Germline CDR1 SGHTA, CDR2 FQGTGA. This CDR3 contains 15 residues. The CDR3 sequence is CASSLSGTSGYEQYF. The DNA of the CDR3 is TGTGCCAGCAGCTTAAGTGGGACTAGCGGCTACGAGCAGTACTTC.

This chain joins TRBV9 and TRBJ2-5, with 7 nucleotides matching TRBD1. The J segment lost 1 base and the V segment lost 3 bases, leaving 6 bases of the junction unmatched. The CDR3 totals 15 residues. Germline V lookup: CDR1 SGDLS, CDR2 YYNGEE. CDR3 sequence: CASSDAGTAQETQYF. CDR3 bases: TGTGCCAGCAGCGACGCCGGGACAGCCCAAGAGACCCAGTACTTC.

The chain recombines TRBV30 with TRBJ2-2, with D perhaps TRBD1 (6 bases). Trimming left V 0 bases short and J 5 bases short, with 7 bases between. The CDR3 extends over 13 amino acids. Germline V gene sequence: CDR1 GTSNPN, CDR2 SVGIG (reference sequence). For the CDR3, the DNA is TGTGCCTGGAGTGTAGGGGGTACCGGGGAGCTGTTTTTT. Translation gives CAWSVGGTGELFF.

The gene calls are TRBV5-6 and TRBJ2-7, with D maybe TRBD1 (5 bases). V gave up 3 bases and J gave up 4 bases, with 14 bases separating them. Germline CDR1 and CDR2: SGHDT and YYEEEE. The CDR3 consists of 14 residues. As DNA, the CDR3 is TGTGCCAGCAGCTCCAGGGTATCTTCGTACGAGCAGTACTTC. Translated, it gives CASSSRVSSYEQYF.

The gene calls are TRBV28 and TRBJ1-5, with TRBD1 identical over 7 bases. V shed 6 bases, J shed 4 bases, and the junction held 6 bases outside the gene matches. Per the germline V gene, CDR1 is MDHEN and CDR2 is SYDVKM. The CDR3 contains 14 residues. The CDR3 nucleotides are TGTGCCAGCAGCCTGACAGGGAGGAATCAGCCCCAGCATTTT. Its translation is CASSLTGRNQPQHF.

A few counts support this clone. The chain recombines TRBV6-5 with TRBJ1-1; tentative D call: TRBD1 (5 bases). With 2 bases removed from V and 4 bases from J, the gap between germline ends came to 11 bases. Germline CDR1 is MNHEY and CDR2 is SVGAGI. The CDR3 is made up of 14 amino acids. The CDR3: CASSYGGGRTEAFF. The DNA of the CDR3 is TGTGCCAGCAGTTACGGGGGGGGACGCACTGAAGCTTTCTTT.

The genes are TRBV18 and TRBJ1-1, with TRBD1 matching over 8 bases. This CDR3 spans 15 amino acids. CDR1 is KGHSH and CDR2 is LQKENI in the germline V gene. With V trimmed by 3 bases and J by 7 bases, 10 bases remained unmatched. The DNA of the CDR3 is TGTGCCAGCTCACCGCTTCCGTCGGGACAGGTTGAAGCTTTCTTT. Translated, it gives CASSPLPSGQVEAFF.

This clone was seen only once. This chain uses TRBV6-5 with TRBJ2-1; the D gene is possibly TRBD1 (5 bases). Germline CDR1 MNHEY, CDR2 SVGAGI. Trimming took off 8 bases at V and 5 bases at J, with 13 bases between the two ends. This CDR3 has 13 amino acids. CDR3 sequence: CASSGYWHNEQFF. The DNA of the CDR3 is TGTGCCAGCTCAGGGTATTGGCACAATGAGCAGTTCTTC.

This clone was found once. This rearrangement joins TRBV5-1 to TRBJ1-5, with TRBD1 matching 10 bases. The CDR3 consists of 15 residues. Germline V gene data show CDR1 as SGHRS and CDR2 as YFSETQ. Unmatched junction bases numbered 7, after V lost 4 bases and J lost 6 bases. The CDR3 nucleotides read TGCGCCAGCAGCCTGACAGGGGGCATGGGTCAGCCCCAGCATTTT. It codes for CASSLTGGMGQPQHF.

This clone was counted only a few times. V is TRBV10-3 and J is TRBJ2-5; 9 positions match TRBD1. In germline, CDR1 is ENHRY, CDR2 SYGVKD. This CDR3 has 14 residues. V lost 10 bases and J lost 1; bases outside the gene matches: 7. CDR3 in amino acids: CATSRDRAQETQYF. Here the CDR3 DNA reads TGTGCCACCTCCCGGGACAGGGCCCAAGAGACCCAGTACTTC.

The chain links TRBV18 to TRBJ1-4; D is unclear. CDR1 KGHSH and CDR2 LQKENI come from the germline V gene. V was cut by 3 bases and J by 0 bases, with 5 bases left in between. The CDR3 length is 14 residues. In DNA, the CDR3 is TGTGCCAGCTCACCCGAGGCAACTAATGAAAAACTGTTTTTT. Translated: CASSPEATNEKLFF.

The V call is TRBV7-9, the J call TRBJ2-7; the match to TRBD1 covers 7 bases. The CDR3 consists of 15 residues. Germline V gene data show CDR1 as SEHNR and CDR2 as FQNEAQ (reference sequence). With 4 bases clipped from V and 3 bases from J, the junction kept 9 bases outside the gene matches. The chain's CDR3 is CASSSPGQPIYEQYF. The CDR3 nucleotides are TGTGCCAGCAGCTCCCCGGGACAGCCAATCTACGAGCAGTACTTC.

The J gene is TRBJ2-1, the V gene TRBV5-4; TRBD2 aligns across 13 bases. The germline V gene has CDR1 SGHNT and CDR2 YYREEE (reference sequence). Trimming at V came to 4 bases and at J to 10 bases, leaving 8 bases not matched to a gene. The CDR3 is 15 residues long. The CDR3 nucleotides read TGTGCCAGCAGCCGAGGGACTAGCGGGGACAGGGAGCAGTTCTTC. It yields the protein CASSRGTSGDREQFF.

The V call is TRBV5-8, the J call TRBJ1-1, with TRBD1 identical over 7 bases. The CDR3 contains 16 residues. Germline CDR1 and CDR2: SGHTS and YDEGEE. Unmatched junction bases numbered 7, after V lost 0 bases and J lost 2 bases. CDR3 sequence: CASSLALTGTNTEAFF. CDR3 sequence (DNA): TGTGCCAGCAGCTTGGCCCTGACAGGGACTAACACTGAAGCTTTCTTT.

The chain links TRBV7-9 to TRBJ2-2; 7 nucleotides align to TRBD2. The CDR3 contains 15 residues. V shed 5 bases and J 4 bases; nucleotides not matched to a gene: 7. CDR1 SEHNR and CDR2 FQNEAQ come from the germline V gene (reference sequence). The CDR3 DNA sequence: TGTGCCAGCAGCCCGATGAGCGGGACCACCGGGGAGCTGTTTTTT. Amino acids: CASSPMSGTTGELFF.

The CDR3 nucleotides are TGCGCCAGCAGCCTCCGGGACAGCTATGGCTACACCTTC. As protein: CASSLRDSYGYTF. The gene calls are TRBV5-1 and TRBJ1-2; TRBD1 matches 7 bases. Germline-derived CDR1 and CDR2 are SGHRS and YFSETQ. J lost 4 bases, V lost 4 bases, and 4 bases had no gene match. This CDR3 is built from 13 residues.

The V gene is TRBV6-1, the J gene TRBJ1-5, with D perhaps TRBD1 (6 bases). There are 14 residues in the CDR3. Trimming pared 7 bases from V and 4 bases from J, leaving 14 bases between. CDR1 is MNHNS, CDR2 SASEGT, per germline. DNA of the CDR3: TGTGCCAGCACTGGACAGAGGGCAAATCAGCCCCAGCATTTT. It yields the protein CASTGQRANQPQHF.

Only one count was recorded for this clone. Other DNA sequences in this sample translate to the same CDR3. V usage is TRBV4-2 and J usage is TRBJ2-1; tentative D call: TRBD2 (5 bases). Germline lookup yields CDR1 LGHNA and CDR2 YNFKEQ. This CDR3 comprises 15 residues. Deletions cut 0 bases from V and 3 bases from J, with 9 bases between. CDR3 nucleotides: TGTGCCAGCAGCCAAGATCAGGAGGACTACAATGAGCAGTTCTTC. Protein product: CASSQDQEDYNEQFF.

The genes are TRBV6-4 and TRBJ2-1; D is undetermined. The length of the CDR3 is 16 residues. CDR1 is MRHNA, CDR2 SNTAGT, per germline. Trimming pared 3 bases from V and 0 bases from J, leaving 12 bases between. The CDR3 loop reads CASSERSLSSYNEQFF. The CDR3 bases are TGTGCCAGCAGTGAACGGAGCCTGAGCTCCTACAATGAGCAGTTCTTC.

This clone came up once. The chain joins TRBV5-1 to TRBJ2-5; TRBD1 might be the D (5 bases). V was shortened by 7 bases and J by 7 bases, with 20 bases between the two germline ends. Germline CDR1 and CDR2: SGHRS and YFSETQ. This CDR3 spans 14 amino acids. The CDR3 spells CASASTQGLGTQYF. CDR3 DNA sequence: TGCGCCAGCGCCTCAACTCAGGGATTAGGGACCCAGTACTTC.

This chain uses TRBV7-2 with TRBJ2-3; weak D call: TRBD2 (6 bases). Germline CDR1 and CDR2: SGHTA and FQGNSA. The CDR3 consists of 14 residues. The V end lost 2 bases, the J end lost 11 bases, and 17 bases lay between the germline ends. DNA for the CDR3: TGTGCCAGCAGCTTATTTAGGGTGCGGGGTGGGCAGTATTTT. Translated, it gives CASSLFRVRGGQYF.